The T cell receptor (beta chain) under discussion was sequenced for a study of regulatory T cells in long-lasting Graves disease (TCRdb year 2021). Turning to the overall study: Newly diagnosed Graves' disease patients had taken antithyroid drugs for less than 3 months. A total of roughly 33 samples were covered by TCR sequencing, comprising around 13 persistent and approximately 20 newly diagnosed Graves' disease patients. Patients with persistent Graves' disease were compared with patients with newly diagnosed Graves' disease using TCR sequencing and RNA sequencing of peripheral blood. The study took place in China and was registered as a clinical trial. Here is what the overall study found, with its caveats: Patients with persistent disease shared more public clonotypes (approximately 2,500) than newly diagnosed patients did (around 980). The authors noted that the small sample size was a limitation that may lower accuracy. Sequencing and analysis were limited to the TCR beta chain. Persistent disease showed preferential use of TRBV28, TRBJ1-2 and TRBJ2-5, whereas newly diagnosed disease favored TRBV20-1 and TRBJ2-1. Peripheral blood alone was examined, since thyroid tissue, which constituted the primary lesion, could not be accessed. Persistent Graves' disease patients showed lower TCR Shannon entropy and fewer highly expanded clones than newly diagnosed patients, suggesting clonal expansion.

The CDR3 covers 13 residues, taking in both the cysteine and the phenylalanine. The read is trimmed to its CDR3 DNA, 39 bases read in frame from base 1. After removal of 6 bases from V and 9 bases from J, the junction retains 9 bases not matched to a gene. From a lookup of the germline V gene, CDR1 and CDR2 are MNHNS and SASEGT. Libraries were constructed by multiplex PCR. Sequencing was performed on an Illumina HiSeq 4000. To build TCR beta libraries, CDR3 regions were amplified by Arm-PCR using iRepertoire HTBI primers. Before sequencing, the PCR products went through gel purification. The paper's processing steps were these. Gene usage analysis of CDR3 amino acid clonotypes relied on the roughly 58 TRBV and around 13 TRBJ segments identified across samples. Filtered high-quality paired reads were merged into contigs using COPE and FqMerger. BLAST was used to align contigs to the IMGT TRBV, TRBD and TRBJ reference genes, and CDR3 was defined following IMGT. Highly expanded clones were defined as clonotypes with a frequency above 0.1%. Repertoire diversity was measured by Shannon entropy, and V-J evenness by the Gini coefficient. Public clonotypes were defined as clonotypes shared by more than one individual. Starting from the raw public reads, TCRdb applied fastp trimming at Q25, assembled clones with MiXCR and retained in-frame beta chains. All rows with the same CDR3 protein become a single entry with the most common DNA and genes. The V and J calls here are based on TCRdb, not the publication. The sample table contains hundreds of thousands of distinct CDR3 sequences; only one count was recorded for about 14% of them. Clones ranked in the top ten supply approximately 21% of the sample.

This clonotype was counted ten times or more. The clone's antigen remains unknown. Base qualities are not provided; no much larger clone lies one nucleotide away. The time point label here, explained by the study, means: newly diagnosed GD, antithyroid drugs for less than 3 months. RNA was extracted from PBMCs in TRIzol for both TCR sequencing and RNA sequencing. The diagnosis of Graves' disease followed American Thyroid Association guidelines. Patients were recruited from an endocrinology department in Xi'an, China. Each patient gave approximately 10 milliliters of peripheral blood, collected in an EDTA anticoagulant tube. Ficoll Paque Plus density gradient separation was used to isolate PBMCs, and no further T cell sorting was performed. An Agilent 2100 Bioanalyzer and agarose gel were used to check RNA quality, while a NanoDrop 2000 measured RNA concentration.

The sequence was collected from a female donor with Graves disease. The input for sequencing was peripheral blood mononuclear cells (PBMCs), taken at new diagnosis, from a patient treated with antithyroid drugs. In this chain, TRBV6-1 is recombined with TRBJ2-7; 9 nucleotides in the junction match TRBD1. In nucleotides, the sequence is TGTGCCAGCAGACCCCCGGGACAGGGCCCGCAGTACTTC. Protein translation: CASRPPGQGPQYF.